Below, 26 T cell receptor beta chains from the same sample are listed, as sequenced in a study of neoadjuvant anti-PD-1 for oral cavity cancer. Time point of the sample: after neoadjuvant nivolumab, at surgical resection. Profiling relied on immunoSEQ multiplex PCR, and the TCRdb table lists in-frame clones only, not all of them. The data show around 68,000 clones, 86% seen once. This specimen was PBMCs, taken after nivolumab (anti-PD-1) treatment. The receptors stem from a person between 35 and 79 years old with oral cavity squamous cell carcinoma.

The chain has TRBV5-1 and TRBJ2-6, with D unresolved. Germline V gives CDR1 SGHRS, CDR2 YFSETQ. The V end lost 5 bases, the J end lost 0 bases, and 12 bases lay between the germline ends. The CDR3 loop spans 16 amino acids. CDR3 bases: TGCGCCAGCAGTCCGGCAGGAGTCTCTGGGGCCAACGTCCTGACTTTC. It specifies CASSPAGVSGANVLTF.

V is TRBV29-1 and J is TRBJ1-2; D ambiguous. Germline V gene sequence: CDR1 SQVTM, CDR2 ANQGSEA. V lost 4 bases to trimming and J lost 2 bases, with 14 bases between them. The CDR3 extends over 14 amino acids. The CDR3 protein is CSVGGTGENYGYTF. Written as DNA, the CDR3 is TGCAGCGTTGGGGGAACCGGGGAGAACTATGGCTACACCTTC. Using reference TRBV29-1 and TRBJ1-2 for the parts outside the CDR3, the full variable domain is SAVISQKPSRDICQRGTSLTIQCQVDSQVTMMFWYRQQPGQSLTLIATANQGSEATYESGFVIDKFPISRPNLTFSTLTVSNMSPEDSSIYLCSVGGTGENYGYTFGSGTRLTVV.

This clone is a singleton in its sample. This rearrangement joins TRBV6-1 to TRBJ1-5, with unresolved D. The germline CDR1 and CDR2 sequences are MNHNS and SASEGT. V gave up 2 bases and J gave up 9 bases, with 17 bases separating them. There are 15 residues in the CDR3. CDR3 DNA: TGTGCCAGCAGTGAATCCCGGTGGAAGGATACGCCCCAGCATTTT. Translated: CASSESRWKDTPQHF.

This rearrangement joins TRBV7-3 to TRBJ2-7; 9 bases match TRBD2. This CDR3 region has 13 residues. The J segment lost 2 bases and the V segment lost 8 bases, leaving 4 bases of the junction unmatched. Germline values: CDR1 SGHTA, CDR2 FQGTGA. The CDR3 protein is CASGAGGPYEQYF. The CDR3 DNA reads as TGTGCCAGCGGGGCGGGAGGGCCCTACGAGCAGTACTTC.

The rearrangement joins TRBV30 to TRBJ1-4, with D tentatively TRBD1 (6 bases). The CDR3 extends over 14 amino acids. Trimming shortened V by 1 base and J by 5 bases, and 11 bases separated the two germline ends. Germline assignment: CDR1 GTSNPN and CDR2 SVGIG (reference sequence). The CDR3 bases are TGTGCCTGGAGTGAAGGACAGATCAATGAAAAACTGTTTTTT. Encoded protein: CAWSEGQINEKLFF.

The genes are TRBV2 and TRBJ1-1, with unresolved D. Trimming took off 3 bases at V and 7 bases at J, with 9 bases between the two ends. CDR3 length: 12 residues. CDR1 is SNHLY and CDR2 is FYNNEI in the germline V gene. The CDR3 protein is CASSDMAREAFF. CDR3 in DNA: TGTGCCAGCAGTGATATGGCACGTGAAGCTTTCTTT. Looking up the rest from reference TRBV2 and TRBJ1-1 gives the full variable domain: EPEVTQTPSHQVTQMGQEVILRCVPISNHLYFYWYRQILGQKVEFLVSFYNNEISEKSEIFDDQFSVERPDGSNFTLKIRSTKLEDSAMYFCASSDMAREAFFGQGTRLTVV.

This sequence joins TRBV4-1 and TRBJ1-2; TRBD1 aligns across 7 bases. Trimming took 6 bases from V and 4 from J; bases not matched to a gene: 8. CDR1 and CDR2 (germline): MGHRA, YSYEKL. CDR3 length equals 14 residues. The CDR3 sequence is CASSSSRGAYGYTF. The CDR3 DNA sequence: TGCGCCAGCAGTTCTTCCAGGGGGGCCTATGGCTACACCTTC.

The rearrangement uses TRBV9 and TRBJ1-1; tentatively, D is TRBD1 (5 bases). The CDR3 spans 14 residues. V was clipped by 5 bases and J by 1 base, with 12 bases between them. Per the germline V gene, CDR1 is SGDLS and CDR2 is YYNGEE. The CDR3 loop is CASREGGANTEAFF. CDR3 sequence (DNA): TGTGCCAGCAGAGAGGGAGGGGCGAACACTGAAGCTTTCTTT.

The rearrangement joins TRBV30 to TRBJ2-7; D not certain. CDR3 length: 13 residues. The V and J ends lost 1 base and 2 bases respectively, with 9 bases between them. The V gene's germline CDR1 is GTSNPN and CDR2 SVGIG (reference sequence). CDR3 region: CAWSAVRAYEQYF. CDR3 DNA sequence: TGTGCCTGGAGTGCTGTCAGAGCCTACGAGCAGTACTTC. Full variable domain (missing parts from reference TRBV30 and TRBJ2-7): SQTIHQWPATLVQPVGSPLSLECTVEGTSNPNLYWYRQAAGRGLQLLFYSVGIGQISSEVPQNLSASRPQDRQFILSSKKLLLSDSGFYLCAWSAVRAYEQYFGPGTRLTVT.

J is TRBJ2-2 and V is TRBV6-1; 9 bases agree with TRBD1. Germline assignment: CDR1 MNHNS and CDR2 SASEGT. The CDR3 has 15 amino acids. Trimming cost V 6 bases and J 7 bases; bases outside gene matches: 9. For the CDR3, the DNA is TGTGCCAGCAGGGGAACGACAGGGGGTATCGGGGAGCTGTTTTTT. As protein: CASRGTTGGIGELFF.

V usage is TRBV30 and J usage is TRBJ1-1, with D possibly being TRBD1 (5 bases). The germline gives CDR1 GTSNPN, CDR2 SVGIG (reference sequence). This CDR3 has 14 residues. V gave up 3 bases and J gave up 1 base, with 12 bases separating them. CDR3 bases: TGTGCCTGGAGGGGGGGTCTATCGAACACTGAAGCTTTCTTT. Amino acid sequence: CAWRGGLSNTEAFF.

In this sample, this clone turned up once. The rearrangement links TRBV21-1 to TRBJ2-7; no check of the table's D call, TRBD2, against the DNA was made. TRBV21-1 is a recognized pseudogene. The CDR3 consists of 15 residues. The CDR3 sequence is CASSKRAGGSYEQYF. CDR3 nucleotides: TGTGCCAGCAGCAAACGGGCGGGAGGCTCCTACGAGCAGTACTTC.

The chain recombines TRBV27 with TRBJ1-2; D unclear. V was clipped by 4 bases and J by 4 bases, with 10 bases between them. Germline-derived CDR1 and CDR2 are MNHEY and SMNVEV (reference sequence). This CDR3 has 13 residues. CDR3 protein: CASSSTSTYGYTF. The CDR3, as DNA: TGTGCCAGCAGTTCAACTAGTACCTATGGCTACACCTTC.

This sequence joins TRBV9 and TRBJ1-6; 7 bases map to TRBD1. The V segment lost 4 bases and the J segment 4 bases; nucleotides outside the gene matches: 8. Germline V gene sequence: CDR1 SGDLS, CDR2 YYNGEE. The CDR3 consists of 16 residues. CDR3 DNA: TGTGCCAGCAGCCCGACCGGGACAGAATATAATTCACCCCTCCACTTT. Its protein is CASSPTGTEYNSPLHF.

The chain couples TRBV7-2 to TRBJ1-2; no firm D call. Per the germline V gene, CDR1 is SGHTA and CDR2 is FQGNSA. The CDR3 is 14 amino acids. The V end lost 5 bases, the J end lost 1 base, and 11 bases lay between the germline ends. DNA for the CDR3: TGTGCCAGCAGCGGGCTGTCCTATAACTATGGCTACACCTTC. It is translated as CASSGLSYNYGYTF.

V usage is TRBV28 and J usage is TRBJ1-4, with 7 positions matching TRBD1. The junction had 6 bases not matched to a gene; V was cut back by 6 bases and J by 8 bases. This CDR3 is built from 13 residues. CDR1 is MDHEN, CDR2 SYDVKM, per germline. In DNA, the CDR3 is TGTGCCAGCAGCACGGGACAGCTGGAAAAACTGTTTTTT. Amino acids: CASSTGQLEKLFF.

As regards this clone: Relative to the germline gene, one junction end is altered; a read error may explain this. The chain recombines TRBV6-5 with TRBJ2-1, with D perhaps given as TRBD1 or TRBD2 (6 bases each). Germline CDR1 MNHEY, CDR2 SVGAGI. The CDR3 loop spans 14 amino acids. The CDR3 reads CASSDSGAYNEQFF. The CDR3 region has the DNA TGTGCCAGCAGTGACTCGGGGGCTTACAATGAGCAGTTCTTC.

This chain joins TRBV5-1 and TRBJ2-2, with 9 positions matching TRBD2. The CDR3 runs to 17 residues. CDR1 and CDR2 (germline): SGHRS, YFSETQ. With V trimmed by 0 bases and J by 1 base, 4 bases remained unmatched. In DNA form, the CDR3 reads TGCGCCAGCAGCTTGGCCAGTAGCGGGGGGAACACCGGGGAGCTGTTTTTT. It yields the protein CASSLASSGGNTGELFF.

This clone was seen only once. The chain employs TRBV2 and TRBJ2-7, with 8 bases lining up with TRBD1. CDR3 length: 14 residues. Germline CDR1 and CDR2: SNHLY and FYNNEI. V lost 6 bases, J lost 7 bases, and 11 bases stayed unmatched. CDR3: CASSRGRTEREQYF. The CDR3, as DNA: TGTGCCAGCAGCAGGGGGCGGACGGAGAGAGAGCAGTACTTC.

This chain uses TRBV2 with TRBJ2-3; D possibly corresponds to TRBD2 (6 bases). This CDR3 spans 14 amino acids. Looked up from germline, CDR1 is SNHLY and CDR2 is FYNNEI. Deletions cut 0 bases from V and 14 bases from J, with 18 bases between. CDR3 nucleotide sequence: TGTGCCAGCAGTGAAGCGGTGGAGGGATCCTTCAGGTATTTT. This encodes CASSEAVEGSFRYF.

V is TRBV6-6 and J is TRBJ1-1; no clear D gene. The CDR3 sequence is 13 residues long. Trimming left V 6 bases short and J 1 base short, with 9 bases between. Germline V gene sequence: CDR1 MNHNY, CDR2 SVGAGI (reference sequence). CDR3 in DNA: TGTGCCAGCAGACCCACAGAGAACACTGAAGCTTTCTTT. As protein: CASRPTENTEAFF.

The chain links TRBV30 to TRBJ1-6; D remains unclear. Germline loops: CDR1 GTSNPN, CDR2 SVGIG (reference sequence). This CDR3 has 14 residues. The germline V and J ends were trimmed by 2 bases and 9 bases, with 14 bases remaining between them. CDR3 sequence: CAWSRAAGVSPLHF. CDR3 sequence (DNA): TGTGCCTGGAGTAGGGCAGCTGGAGTTTCACCCCTCCACTTT.

This chain connects TRBV2 to TRBJ1-5; no reliable D call. In germline, CDR1 is SNHLY, CDR2 FYNNEI. The V end lost 0 bases, the J end lost 3 bases, and 6 bases lay between the germline ends. CDR3 length: 14 residues. Written as DNA, the CDR3 is TGTGCCAGCAGTGAAGCTACCCACAATCAGCCCCAGCATTTT. Translated: CASSEATHNQPQHF.

The chain employs TRBV28 and TRBJ1-2, with D perhaps TRBD1 (5 bases). The CDR3 consists of 13 residues. Germline V gives CDR1 MDHEN, CDR2 SYDVKM. The V gene lost 3 bases and the J gene lost 4 bases, with 9 bases spanning the gap. The CDR3 loop reads CASSFAGTYGYTF. In DNA, the CDR3 is TGTGCCAGCAGTTTTGCAGGGACCTATGGCTACACCTTC.

V gene TRBV30 combines with J gene TRBJ2-6; unclear D gene. The CDR3 is made up of 15 amino acids. V lost 0 bases and J 4 bases, leaving 10 bases between the germline ends. CDR1 GTSNPN and CDR2 SVGIG come from the germline V gene (reference sequence). CDR3 coding DNA: TGTGCCTGGAGTGTACGCGTGGACGGGGCCAACGTCCTGACTTTC. It is translated as CAWSVRVDGANVLTF.

The chain links TRBV9 to TRBJ2-7; D is unresolved. The V gene lost 0 bases and the J gene lost 7 bases, with 14 bases spanning the gap. The germline V gene has CDR1 SGDLS and CDR2 YYNGEE. CDR3 length: 14 residues. This CDR3 reads CASSVDSQLREQYF. As DNA, the CDR3 is TGTGCCAGCAGCGTAGACAGCCAACTGAGGGAGCAGTACTTC. The entire variable domain, with the rest obtained from reference TRBV9 and TRBJ2-7, is as follows: DSGVTQTPKHLITATGQRVTLRCSPRSGDLSVYWYQQSLDQGLQFLIQYYNGEERAKGNILERFSAQQFPDLHSELNLSSLELGDSALYFCASSVDSQLREQYFGPGTRLTVT.